This T cell receptor (beta chain) stems from a study of human T cells and chemical hapten exposure. Study details: Largely, small differences in pooled library volume made per-sample TCR yields vary.

Study-wide findings and caveats: The number of TCRs above 1 in 1000 frequency did not change after DPC sensitization.

This clonotype was observed a handful of times. No antigen is known for it. Time point meaning: healthy volunteer bleed at 2 weeks. Unfractionated whole blood was the source of the extracted total RNA. In TCRdb, the RACE reads were re-called with MiXCR into one record per CDR3 protein. Of 80,000 to 100,000 distinct CDR3 sequences detected, around 9% appear once; the ten largest clones hold around 2.8%. The germline V gene encodes CDR1 MDHEN and CDR2 SYDVKM. The V gene lost 2 bases and the J gene lost 10 bases, with 8 bases spanning the gap. The CDR3 extends over 12 amino acids. This clonotype was obtained from a female donor in good health. Some clones in this sample may be carry-over from other donors' samples. The source material was whole blood. This chain links TRBV28 with TRBJ1-4; D gene unclear. The CDR3 here is CASSLKERKLFF. The DNA of the CDR3 is TGTGCCAGCAGTTTAAAAGAAAGAAAACTGTTTTTT.